These 3 T cell receptor beta chains originate from one sample sequenced in a study of blood T cell repertoires in COVID-19. Sequenced by immunoSEQ multiplex PCR; TCRdb stores in-frame clones only, minus some. The data show approximately 66,000 clones, approximately 90% seen once. The sample was peripheral blood. All receptors derive from a human donor with active COVID-19. The donor label of this sample is uncertain.

The chain has TRBV28 and TRBJ2-3; D is possibly TRBD2 (6 bases). This CDR3 is built from 16 residues. V lost 6 bases and J lost 7, with 23 bases in between. Germline values: CDR1 MDHEN, CDR2 SYDVKM. CDR3 amino acids: CASRTVWEVIANTQYF. Written as DNA, the CDR3 is TGTGCCAGCAGGACGGTTTGGGAGGTCATAGCGAATACGCAGTATTTT.

The gene calls are TRBV4-2 and TRBJ2-7, with 7 nucleotides matching TRBD2. The CDR3 spans 15 residues. Trimming at V came to 3 bases and at J to 0 bases, leaving 5 bases not matched to a gene. Per the germline V gene, CDR1 is LGHNA and CDR2 is YNFKEQ. The CDR3 coding sequence is TGTGCCAGCAGCCAGCGAGCGGGGCCCTCCTACGAGCAGTACTTC. This codes for CASSQRAGPSYEQYF.

The genes are TRBV2 and TRBJ2-6, with 8 positions matching TRBD1. Germline CDR1 is SNHLY and CDR2 is FYNNEI. V was pared by 6 bases and J by 2 bases, with 9 bases of the junction left unmatched. This CDR3 has 17 amino acids. This chain's CDR3 is CASSETMTGAGANVLTF. The CDR3 DNA reads as TGTGCCAGCAGCGAAACCATGACAGGGGCTGGGGCCAACGTCCTGACTTTC.